This T cell receptor (beta chain) originates from a study of metastatic and nonmetastatic thyroid tumors (dated by TCRdb to the early 2020s). In the study overall: Repertoires were compared across peripheral blood and tumor or nodule tissue samples from malignant and benign thyroid patients. Overall study results and their limits: In both blood and tumor samples, malignant tumors were reported to have significantly higher TCR beta diversity than benign nodules.

Library prep was done by PCR. Sequenced using an Illumina HiSeq 4000. High-throughput sequencing was used to profile the CDR3 region of the TCR beta-chain in every patient. The paper's processing steps were these. CDR3 differences across clinicopathological groups were used to build a classifier for discriminating distant-metastatic papillary thyroid cancer patients. The Shannon index was used to assess repertoire diversity, and the Morisita-Horn index was used to assess tumor-blood repertoire similarity. TCRdb's own reprocessing of the public reads used fastp at Q25 and MiXCR and kept productive beta chains. These V and J calls rely on TCRdb rather than the paper's analysis. The table for this sample lists about 38,000 clones; about 26% of them were counted only once. The ten largest clones take up around 9.9% of the sample. Relative to germline, V is 0 bases shorter and J is 5 bases shorter, with 32 bases between their ends. The germline V gene encodes CDR1 DFQATT and CDR2 SNEGSKA (reference sequence). Including the terminal cysteine and phenylalanine, the CDR3 comprises 20 residues. The kept DNA is CDR3 alone, 60 bases in frame from the first base.

No treatment had been received by any patient before thyroid surgery. Using T-cell receptor beta sequencing, the study looked back at clinical samples from patients collected from 2012 to 2018. This clone was observed a handful of times. What this receptor recognizes is not known. Base quality data are lacking; no much larger clone is found one base away. The sample carries other DNA sequences with the same CDR3. The TCR comes from a male donor with papillary thyroid cancer or a benign thyroid nodule (not recorded which). Some clones in this sample may be carry-over from other donors' samples. The rearrangement joined TRBV20-1 to TRBJ2-7, with the D call perhaps TRBD1 or TRBD2, each one matching 6 bases. Material: blood. In nucleotide form, the sequence is TGCAGTGCTAGAGATGAGGGCGGGTCAACCAAAGGGGGGTTTATCCACGAGCAGTACTTC. This codes for CSARDEGGSTKGGFIHEQYF.